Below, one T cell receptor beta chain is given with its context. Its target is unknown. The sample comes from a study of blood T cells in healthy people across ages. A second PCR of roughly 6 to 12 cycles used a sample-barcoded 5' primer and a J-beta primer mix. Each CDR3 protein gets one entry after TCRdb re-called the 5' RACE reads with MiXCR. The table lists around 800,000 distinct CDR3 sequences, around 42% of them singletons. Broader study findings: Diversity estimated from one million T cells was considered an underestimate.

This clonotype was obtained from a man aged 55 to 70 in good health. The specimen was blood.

The CDR3 reads CASSERGGGASNEQYF. DNA for the CDR3: TGCGCCAGCAGTGAAAGGGGCGGGGGGGCCTCCAATGAGCAGTACTTC. This sequence joins TRBV10-2 and TRBJ2-5; 9 nucleotides line up with TRBD2. J lost 11 bases, V lost 3 bases, and 16 bases had no gene match. This CDR3 has 16 amino acids. Germline-derived CDR1 and CDR2 are WSHSY and SAAADI.